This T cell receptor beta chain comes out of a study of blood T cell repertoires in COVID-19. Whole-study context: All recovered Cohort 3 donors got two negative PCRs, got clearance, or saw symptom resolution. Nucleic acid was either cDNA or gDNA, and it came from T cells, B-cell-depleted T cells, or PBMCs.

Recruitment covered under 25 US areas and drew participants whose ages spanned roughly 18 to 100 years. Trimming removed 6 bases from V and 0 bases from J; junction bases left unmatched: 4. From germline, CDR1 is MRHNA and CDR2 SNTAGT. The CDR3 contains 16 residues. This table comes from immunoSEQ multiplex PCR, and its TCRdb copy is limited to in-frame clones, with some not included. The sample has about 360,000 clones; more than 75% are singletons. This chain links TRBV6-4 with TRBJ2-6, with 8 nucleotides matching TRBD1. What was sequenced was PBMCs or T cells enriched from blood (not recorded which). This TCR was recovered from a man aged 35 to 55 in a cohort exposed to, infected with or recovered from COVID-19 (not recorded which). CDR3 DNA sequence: TGTGCCAGCAGCACCGGGACAGGCTCTGGGGCCAACGTCCTGACTTTC. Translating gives CASSTGTGSGANVLTF.